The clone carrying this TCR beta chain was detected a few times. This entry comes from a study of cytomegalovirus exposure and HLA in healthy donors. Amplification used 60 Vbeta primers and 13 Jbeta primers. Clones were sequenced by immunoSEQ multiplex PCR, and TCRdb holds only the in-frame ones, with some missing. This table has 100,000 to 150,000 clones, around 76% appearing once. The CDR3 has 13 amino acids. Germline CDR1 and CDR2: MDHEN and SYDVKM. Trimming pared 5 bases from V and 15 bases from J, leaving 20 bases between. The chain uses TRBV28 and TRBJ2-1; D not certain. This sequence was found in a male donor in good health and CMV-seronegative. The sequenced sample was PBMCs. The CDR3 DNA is TGTGCCAGCAGTGCTTCGATGTGGGCCATGCTGTTCTTC. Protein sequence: CASSASMWAMLFF.